This is a list of T cell receptor beta chains from one sample in a study of blood T cell repertoires in COVID-19. Profiled with immunoSEQ multiplex PCR; TCRdb holds only in-frame clones, not every one. This sample yields about 99,000 clones, of which 70% to 90% are seen a single time; 3% to 3.5% belongs to the top ten. Sequencing was carried out using peripheral blood. The source of these receptors is a human donor in a cohort sampled during active COVID-19. CDR3s include the opening cysteine and the closing phenylalanine or tryptophan. A D gene is named only where the DNA matches it firmly. Part of the rows lack a size; the others show once, few, many or a class for expanded clones.

.	.	TRBV10-2	TRBJ2-3	TGCGCCAGCAGTGAGCCCCCCACTAGATCTAGCACAGATACGCAGTATTTT	CASSEPPTRSSTDTQYF
.	TRBD1	TRBV2	TRBJ1-1	TGTGCCAGCAGGACACAGGGGAGGACCACTGAAGCTTTCTTT	CASRTQGRTTEAFF
few	.	TRBV5-6	TRBJ2-7	TGTGCCAGCAGCTTGTTAGTCCTTTCCTACGAGCAGTACTTC	CASSLLVLSYEQYF
.	TRBD1	TRBV10-1	TRBJ1-2	TGCGCCAGCAGTGAAGGACAGGGGTACGGCTACACCTTC	CASSEGQGYGYTF
once	TRBD1	TRBV7-2	TRBJ2-7	TGTGCCAGCAGCATTCGGGACAGGGGCTCCTACGAGCAGTACTTC	CASSIRDRGSYEQYF
.	TRBD1	TRBV6-5	TRBJ1-2	TGTGCCAGCAGTTCCCCCGGGACAGTTTCCTATGGCTACACCTTC	CASSSPGTVSYGYTF
few	TRBD1	TRBV10-1	TRBJ2-7	TGCGCCAACAAAGCAGGACAGGCCTACGAGCAGTACTTC	CANKAGQAYEQYF
.	.	TRBV6-6	TRBJ2-1	TGTGCCAGCAAGTTCCCCTCTAGCGATGAGCAGTTCTTC	CASKFPSSDEQFF
.	TRBD1	TRBV6-5	TRBJ1-2	TGTGCCAGCAGTTCCATGGACAGGCGACCAAACTATGGCTACACCTTC	CASSSMDRRPNYGYTF
.	TRBD1	TRBV7-8	TRBJ2-3	TGTGCCAGCAGCCTCGACAGGGGGTCCACAGATACGCAGTATTTT	CASSLDRGSTDTQYF
once	TRBD1	TRBV7-9	TRBJ1-1	TGTGCCAGCAGCGCTTCCGGGACAGGGGGCTTCACTGAAGCTTTCTTT	CASSASGTGGFTEAFF
.	TRBD1	TRBV19	TRBJ2-3	TGTGCCAGTACCCCACGGCAGGGGGCGCAGGGAGATACGCAGTATTTT	CASTPRQGAQGDTQYF
.	TRBD2	TRBV6-2/TRBV6-3	TRBJ2-2	TGTGCCAGCAGTACTAGCGGTTACACCGGGGAGCTGTTTTTT	CASSTSGYTGELFF
.	.	TRBV5-1	TRBJ2-7	TGCGCCAGCAGCTGGGGGACTTCGGGTAAGGTCGAGCAGTACTTC	CASSWGTSGKVEQYF
.	TRBD1	TRBV19	TRBJ1-1	TGTGCCAGCCGGACAGGGTCGTTGGCTGAAGCTTTCTTT	CASRTGSLAEAFF
few	.	TRBV27	TRBJ2-2	TGTGCCAGCAGCAGTTATCCGAACACCGGGGAGCTGTTTTTT	CASSSYPNTGELFF
.	.	TRBV6-6	TRBJ2-7	TGTGCCAGCAGCCAGGGGTTGGGGGAGCAGTACTTC	CASSQGLGEQYF
.	TRBD2	TRBV6-5	TRBJ2-1	TGTGCCAGCAGTTCCGGGACTAGCGGGAGTTACAATGAGCAGTTCTTC	CASSSGTSGSYNEQFF
.	.	TRBV7-9	TRBJ1-1	TGTGCCAGCAGCATACCCAGGGCATCCAACACTGAAGCTTTCTTT	CASSIPRASNTEAFF
.	TRBD2	TRBV6-2/TRBV6-3	TRBJ2-3	TGTGCCAGCAGTTACTCGTTAACTAGCGGGAGAGCTTCCACAGATACGCAGTATTTT	CASSYSLTSGRASTDTQYF
.	TRBD1	TRBV18	TRBJ2-2	TGTGCCAGCTCGAGGGCCGGGACAGGGATGACGAACACCGGGGAGCTGTTTTTT	CASSRAGTGMTNTGELFF
once	TRBD2	TRBV6-4	TRBJ2-7	TGTGCCAGCAGTGCGACTAGCGGGAGACCTAACGAGCAGTACTTC	CASSATSGRPNEQYF
few	TRBD1	TRBV7-9	TRBJ1-6	TGTGCCAGCAGCAGCCCGGGACAGGGTTCACCCCTCCACTTT	CASSSPGQGSPLHF
.	TRBD1	TRBV30	TRBJ1-4	TGTGCCTGGGGTTACAGGGGGTCAAATGAAAAACTGTTTTTT	CAWGYRGSNEKLFF
.	.	TRBV28	TRBJ2-3	TGTGCCAGCGGCAGGGGAAGCACAGATACGCAGTATTTT	CASGRGSTDTQYF
.	.	TRBV6-5	TRBJ1-1	TGTGCCAGCAGTTACTCGTCCAGGTTCGGCGCTGAAGCTTTCTTT	CASSYSSRFGAEAFF
.	.	TRBV19	TRBJ1-2	TGTGCCAGTAGTATCCAGGCTACCTATGGCTACACCTTC	CASSIQATYGYTF
.	TRBD1	TRBV7-2	TRBJ1-5	TGTGCCACCCGGGACAGCCCTTATAGCAATCAGCCCCAGCATTTT	CATRDSPYSNQPQHF
.	.	TRBV15	TRBJ2-7	TGTGCCACCAGCAGAGTGGGATTCCCCAGGAGGGTCGAGCAGTACTTC	CATSRVGFPRRVEQYF
.	TRBD1	TRBV25-1	TRBJ1-3	TGTGCCAGCAGGAAACAGGGGGCCGGTGGAAACACCATATATTTT	CASRKQGAGGNTIYF
.	TRBD1	TRBV6-2/TRBV6-3	TRBJ1-2	TGTGCCAGCAGTCTGGGGACAGGCCACTATGGCTACACCTTC	CASSLGTGHYGYTF
.	TRBD1	TRBV14	TRBJ1-2	TGTGCCAGCAGACTGACAGGGGGTACCTCTAACTATGGCTACACCTTC	CASRLTGGTSNYGYTF
few	TRBD1	TRBV29-1	TRBJ2-1	TGCAGCGTTGAAGCGGGACAGGGGTTTTGGGAGTTCTTC	CSVEAGQGFWEFF
.	.	TRBV24-1	TRBJ2-2	TGTGCCACCAGTTTGCCGGGACCGGGGGACCTTATGGATGCCGGGGAGCTGTTTTTT	CATSLPGPGDLMDAGELFF
.	.	TRBV7-2	TRBJ1-5	TGTGCCAGCAGCTTAGAAGGGGCTAGCAATCAGCCCCAGCATTTT	CASSLEGASNQPQHF
.	TRBD2	TRBV7-3	TRBJ2-2	TGTGCCAGCAGCTTGCAGCGTGGGCGGGGGACGAACACCGGGGAGCTGTTTTTT	CASSLQRGRGTNTGELFF
.	TRBD1	TRBV24-1	TRBJ2-2	TGTGCCACCAGAAGTACAGGGGACACCGGGGAGCTGTTTTTT	CATRSTGDTGELFF
.	.	TRBV4-1	TRBJ2-3	TGCGCCAGCAGCCAAGAGGGAGGTATCATAACAGATACGCAGTATTTT	CASSQEGGIITDTQYF
.	.	TRBV27	TRBJ2-7	TGTGCCAGCTCGGGTCCCGCGGACGAGCAGTACTTC	CASSGPADEQYF
.	.	TRBV30	TRBJ1-5	TGTGCCTGGAGCCCCGGGCCCCGGGGTCAGCCCCAGCATTTT	CAWSPGPRGQPQHF
.	.	TRBV7-2	TRBJ1-3	TGTGCCAGCAGCGATCCCGGAGGGGCCACCATATATTTT	CASSDPGGATIYF
.	TRBD2	TRBV3-1/TRBV3-2	TRBJ2-3	TGTGCCAGCAGCCAAGGAGCGGGGGCACCCACAGATACGCAGTATTTT	CASSQGAGAPTDTQYF
.	.	TRBV6-1	TRBJ1-2	TGTGCCAGCAGTCCCTATTTTCAGGGTTCCTATGGCTACACCTTC	CASSPYFQGSYGYTF
.	TRBD2	TRBV28	TRBJ2-1	TGTGCCAGCAGACAAACTAGCGGTTACTACAATGAGCAGTTCTTC	CASRQTSGYYNEQFF
.	.	TRBV18	TRBJ2-2	TGTGCCAGCTCACCACCGAACAGGGTGAGCGGGGAGCTGTTTTTT	CASSPPNRVSGELFF
.	.	TRBV6-4	TRBJ2-5	TGTGCCAGCAGTGAGGGACTTGTCGGGGAGACCCAGTACTTC	CASSEGLVGETQYF
few	TRBD2	TRBV4-2	TRBJ2-7	TGTGCCAGCAGCCAACCCGGAGCGGGAGGATTATCCTACGAGCAGTACTTC	CASSQPGAGGLSYEQYF
.	TRBD2	TRBV18	TRBJ2-6	TGTGCCAGCTCATCGCTAGCGGGACCTTCTGGGGCCAACGTCCTGACTTTC	CASSSLAGPSGANVLTF
.	TRBD2	TRBV18	TRBJ2-3	TGTGCCAGCTCACTCTCTTCTAGCGGGAGGGAAGATACGCAGTATTTT	CASSLSSSGREDTQYF
.	.	TRBV5-4	TRBJ2-2	TGTGCCAGCAGCAAAACAGGGGGGGATACCGGGGAGCTGTTTTTT	CASSKTGGDTGELFF
.	.	TRBV7-2	TRBJ1-2	TGTGCCAGCACCCCTAGCCAGAACTATGGCTACACCTTC	CASTPSQNYGYTF
.	.	TRBV28	TRBJ2-3	TGTGCCAGCAGTTTCGCAGGGGAGTCGCTTAGAGATACGCAGTATTTT	CASSFAGESLRDTQYF
.	.	TRBV4-2	TRBJ1-1	TGTGCCAGCAGCCCTCGGCCTCGGGAAGCGAACACTGAAGCTTTCTTT	CASSPRPREANTEAFF
.	.	TRBV12-3/TRBV12-4	TRBJ2-7	TGTGCCAGCAGTTCCCGATACAACGAGCAGTACTTC	CASSSRYNEQYF
.	TRBD2	TRBV7-9	TRBJ2-5	TGTGCCAGCAGCCGAACCGGGACTAGTGTGTACTTC	CASSRTGTSVYF
few	TRBD2	TRBV30	TRBJ2-3	TGTGCCTGGAGTCTCGCTAGCGGGGGGAGCACAGATACGCAGTATTTT	CAWSLASGGSTDTQYF
once	.	TRBV24-1	TRBJ1-3	TGTGCCACCAGTGATTTGCTGGGAGGTGGAAACACCATATATTTT	CATSDLLGGGNTIYF
few	TRBD1	TRBV14	TRBJ2-4	TGTGCCAGCAGCCGGGACAGACACATTCAGTACTTC	CASSRDRHIQYF
few	.	TRBV5-1	TRBJ2-7	TGCGCCAGCAGCTTGTTCAGGGACTCCTACGAGCAGTACTTC	CASSLFRDSYEQYF
.	TRBD1	TRBV28	TRBJ2-7	TGTGCCAGCAGCCTCGTGACAGGGGGCTACGAGCAGTACTTC	CASSLVTGGYEQYF